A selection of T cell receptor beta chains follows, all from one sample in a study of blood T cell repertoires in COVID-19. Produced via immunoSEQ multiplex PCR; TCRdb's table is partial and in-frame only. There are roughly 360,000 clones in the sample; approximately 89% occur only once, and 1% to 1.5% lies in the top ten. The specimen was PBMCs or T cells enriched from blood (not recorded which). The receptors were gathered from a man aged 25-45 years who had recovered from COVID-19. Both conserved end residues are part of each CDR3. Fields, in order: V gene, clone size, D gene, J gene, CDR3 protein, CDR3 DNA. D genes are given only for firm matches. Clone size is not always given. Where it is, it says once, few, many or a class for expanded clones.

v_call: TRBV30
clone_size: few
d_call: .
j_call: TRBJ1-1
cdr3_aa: CAWNRVNTEAFF
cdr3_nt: TGTGCCTGGAACAGGGTGAACACTGAAGCTTTCTTT

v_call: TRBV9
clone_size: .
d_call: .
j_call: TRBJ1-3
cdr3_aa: CASSESGFSGNTIYF
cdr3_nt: TGTGCCAGCAGCGAATCAGGGTTCTCTGGAAACACCATATATTTT

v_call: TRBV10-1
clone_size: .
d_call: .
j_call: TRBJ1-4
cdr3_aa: CASSDGGREKLFF
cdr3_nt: TGCGCCAGCAGTGACGGGGGAAGGGAAAAACTGTTTTTT

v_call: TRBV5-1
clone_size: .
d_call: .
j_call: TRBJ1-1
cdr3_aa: CASSALQGRTEAFF
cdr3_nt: TGCGCCAGCAGCGCGCTACAGGGCCGGACTGAAGCTTTCTTT

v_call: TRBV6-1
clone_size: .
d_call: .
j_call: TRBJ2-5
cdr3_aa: CASSEAYAGPRPQYF
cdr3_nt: TGTGCCAGCAGTGAAGCGTACGCGGGTCCCCGACCCCAGTACTTC

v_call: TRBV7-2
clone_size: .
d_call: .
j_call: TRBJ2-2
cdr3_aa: CASRDSTQRGELFF
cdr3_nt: TGTGCCAGCAGGGATAGCACCCAACGCGGGGAGCTGTTTTTT

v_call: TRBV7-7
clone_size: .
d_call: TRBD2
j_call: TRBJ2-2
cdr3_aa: CASSLNLLTSGGRNTGELFF
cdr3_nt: TGTGCCAGCAGCTTAAATTTACTTACTAGCGGGGGAAGAAACACCGGGGAGCTGTTTTTT

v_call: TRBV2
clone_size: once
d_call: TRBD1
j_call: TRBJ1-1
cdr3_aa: CASRLMDRRETEAFF
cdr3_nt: TGTGCCAGCAGACTTATGGACAGGAGGGAGACTGAAGCTTTCTTT

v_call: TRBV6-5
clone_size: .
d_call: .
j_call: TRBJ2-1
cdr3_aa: CASRGQLAVSDEQFF
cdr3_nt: TGTGCCAGCAGAGGACAGTTAGCTGTCTCCGATGAGCAGTTCTTC

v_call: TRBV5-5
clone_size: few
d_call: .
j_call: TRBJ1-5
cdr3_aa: CASSLGTGVNQPQHF
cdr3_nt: TGTGCCAGCAGCTTGGGGACGGGGGTCAATCAGCCCCAGCATTTT

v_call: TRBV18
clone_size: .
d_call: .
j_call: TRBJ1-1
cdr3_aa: CASSKTAENTEAFF
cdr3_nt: TGTGCCAGCTCAAAGACAGCAGAGAACACTGAAGCTTTCTTT

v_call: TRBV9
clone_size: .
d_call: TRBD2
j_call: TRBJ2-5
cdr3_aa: CASSVGGLVFGETQYF
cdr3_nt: TGTGCCAGCAGCGTAGGGGGACTAGTTTTCGGAGAGACCCAGTACTTC

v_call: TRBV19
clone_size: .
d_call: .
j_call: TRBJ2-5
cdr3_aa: CASSIYRASQETQYF
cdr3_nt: TGTGCCAGTAGTATCTACAGGGCCTCCCAAGAGACCCAGTACTTC

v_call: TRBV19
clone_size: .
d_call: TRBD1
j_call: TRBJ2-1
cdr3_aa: CASIGRQGLGVNEQFF
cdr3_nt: TGTGCCAGTATTGGCCGACAGGGGCTAGGGGTCAATGAGCAGTTCTTC

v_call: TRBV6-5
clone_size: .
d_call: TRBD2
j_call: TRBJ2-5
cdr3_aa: CASSRQLAGKTQYF
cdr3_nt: TGTGCCAGCAGTCGCCAACTAGCGGGGAAGACCCAGTACTTC

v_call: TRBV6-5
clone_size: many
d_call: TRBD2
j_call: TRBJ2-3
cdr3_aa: CASKKTGGPTDTQYF
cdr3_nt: TGTGCCAGTAAAAAGACGGGGGGGCCAACAGATACGCAGTATTTT

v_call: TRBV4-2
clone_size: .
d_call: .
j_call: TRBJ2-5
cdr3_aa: CASSQDTRETQYF
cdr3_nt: TGTGCCAGCAGCCAAGATACCCGGGAGACCCAGTACTTC

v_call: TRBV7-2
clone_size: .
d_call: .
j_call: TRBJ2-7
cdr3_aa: CASSGTGLEQYF
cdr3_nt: TGTGCCAGCAGCGGTACAGGGCTCGAGCAGTACTTC

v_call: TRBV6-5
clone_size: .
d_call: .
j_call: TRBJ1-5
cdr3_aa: CATAVGPQPQHF
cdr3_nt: TGTGCCACAGCAGTGGGGCCCCAGCCCCAGCATTTT

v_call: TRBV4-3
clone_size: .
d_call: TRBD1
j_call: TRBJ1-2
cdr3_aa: CASSHEFTGTGNGYTF
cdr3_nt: TGCGCCAGCAGCCACGAATTTACCGGGACAGGGAATGGCTACACCTTC

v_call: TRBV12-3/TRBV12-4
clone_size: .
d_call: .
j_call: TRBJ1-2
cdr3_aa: CASSGSPNYGYTF
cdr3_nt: TGTGCCAGCTCAGGTTCACCTAACTATGGCTACACCTTC

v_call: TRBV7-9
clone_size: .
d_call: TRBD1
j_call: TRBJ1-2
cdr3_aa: CASSTGQGGYGYTF
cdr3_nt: TGTGCCAGCAGCACGGGACAGGGGGGCTATGGCTACACCTTC

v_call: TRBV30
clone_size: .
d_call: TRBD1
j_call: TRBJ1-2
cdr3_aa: CASETGTGGNYGYTF
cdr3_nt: TGTGCCTCCGAGACCGGGACAGGGGGAAACTATGGCTACACCTTC

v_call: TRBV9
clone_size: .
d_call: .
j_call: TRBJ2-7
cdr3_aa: CASSVEQDPYEQYF
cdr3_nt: TGTGCCAGCAGCGTAGAACAGGACCCCTACGAGCAGTACTTC

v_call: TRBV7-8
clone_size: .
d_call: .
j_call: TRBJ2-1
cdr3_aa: CASSFALARQDNEQFF
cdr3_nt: TGTGCCAGCAGCTTTGCACTAGCGCGACAGGACAATGAGCAGTTCTTC

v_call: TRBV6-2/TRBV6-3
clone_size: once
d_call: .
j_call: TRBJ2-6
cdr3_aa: CASSYYDLWSAGANVLTF
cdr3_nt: TGTGCCAGCAGTTACTATGATCTGTGGAGTGCTGGGGCCAACGTCCTGACTTTC

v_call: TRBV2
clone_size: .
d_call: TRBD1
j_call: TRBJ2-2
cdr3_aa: CASRRTGVTGELFF
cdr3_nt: TGTGCCAGCAGGAGGACAGGGGTCACCGGGGAGCTGTTTTTT

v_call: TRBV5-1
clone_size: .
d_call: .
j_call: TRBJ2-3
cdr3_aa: CASSSIRAGSDTQYF
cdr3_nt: TGCGCCAGCAGCTCTATCCGAGCCGGGTCAGATACGCAGTATTTT

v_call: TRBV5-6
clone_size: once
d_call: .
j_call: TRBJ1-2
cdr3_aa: CASSLPQGHYGYTF
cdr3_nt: TGTGCCAGCAGCTTGCCCCAGGGGCACTATGGCTACACCTTC

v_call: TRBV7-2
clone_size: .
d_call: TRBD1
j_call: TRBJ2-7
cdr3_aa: CASSSGTATYEQYF
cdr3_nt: TGTGCCAGCAGCTCCGGGACAGCCACCTACGAGCAGTACTTC

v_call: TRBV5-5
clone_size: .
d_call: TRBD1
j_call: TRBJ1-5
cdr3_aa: CASSPTQGFVHQPQHF
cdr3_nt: TGTGCCAGCAGCCCGACACAGGGGTTTGTTCATCAGCCCCAGCATTTT

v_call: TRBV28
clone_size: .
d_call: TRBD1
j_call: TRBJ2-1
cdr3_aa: CASSSQFTGTGSGRYNEQFF
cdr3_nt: TGTGCCAGCAGTTCGCAGTTTACCGGGACAGGTTCCGGTAGGTACAATGAGCAGTTCTTC

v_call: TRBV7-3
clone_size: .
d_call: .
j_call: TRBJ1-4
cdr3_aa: CASSDRQNTKEKLFF
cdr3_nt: TGTGCCAGCAGCGATCGACAGAATACGAAGGAAAAACTGTTTTTT

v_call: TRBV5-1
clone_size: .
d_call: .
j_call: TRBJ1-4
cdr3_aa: CASSDAGGSGEKLFF
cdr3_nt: TGCGCCAGCAGCGACGCGGGCGGCTCAGGAGAAAAACTGTTTTTT

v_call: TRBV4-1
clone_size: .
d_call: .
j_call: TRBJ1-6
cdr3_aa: CASSHSSGLDSPLHF
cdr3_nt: TGCGCCAGCAGCCACTCCAGCGGTTTGGATTCACCCCTCCACTTT

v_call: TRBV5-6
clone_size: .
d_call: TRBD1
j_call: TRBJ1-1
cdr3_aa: CASSSLNRGNTEAFF
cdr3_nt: TGTGCCAGCAGCAGCCTAAACAGGGGGAACACTGAAGCTTTCTTT

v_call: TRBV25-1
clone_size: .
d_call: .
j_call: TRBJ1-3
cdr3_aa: CASGGSSGNTIYF
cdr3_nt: TGTGCCAGCGGGGGGAGCTCTGGAAACACCATATATTTT

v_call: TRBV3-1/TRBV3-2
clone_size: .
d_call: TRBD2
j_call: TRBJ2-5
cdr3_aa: CASSLGGGRRETQYF
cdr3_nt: TGTGCCAGCAGCCTGGGGGGGGGAAGACGAGAGACCCAGTACTTC

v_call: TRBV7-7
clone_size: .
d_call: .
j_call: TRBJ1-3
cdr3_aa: CASSISWGPGNTIYF
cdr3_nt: TGTGCCAGCAGTATCAGTTGGGGGCCTGGAAACACCATATATTTT

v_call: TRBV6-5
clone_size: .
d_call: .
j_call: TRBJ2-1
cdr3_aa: CASSHGGLWEQFF
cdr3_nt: TGTGCCAGCAGTCACGGGGGACTTTGGGAGCAGTTCTTC

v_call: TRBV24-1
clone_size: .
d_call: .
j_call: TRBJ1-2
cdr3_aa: CATSAVTRYGYTF
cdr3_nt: TGTGCCACCAGTGCGGTAACGAGGTATGGCTACACCTTC

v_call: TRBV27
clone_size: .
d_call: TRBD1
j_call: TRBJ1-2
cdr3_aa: CASSGGQGNYGYTF
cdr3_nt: TGTGCCAGCAGTGGCGGACAGGGTAACTATGGCTACACCTTC

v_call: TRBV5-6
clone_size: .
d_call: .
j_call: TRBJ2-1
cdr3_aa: CASSLQGINEQFF
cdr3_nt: TGTGCCAGCAGCTTGCAGGGGATCAATGAGCAGTTCTTC

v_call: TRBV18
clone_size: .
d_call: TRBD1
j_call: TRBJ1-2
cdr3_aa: CASSPGQGHGYTF
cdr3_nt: TGTGCCAGCTCACCGGGACAGGGTCATGGCTACACCTTC

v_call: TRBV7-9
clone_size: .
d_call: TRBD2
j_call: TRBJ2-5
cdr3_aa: CASSLTSSQETQYF
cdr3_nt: TGTGCCAGCAGCTTGACTAGCTCCCAAGAGACCCAGTACTTC

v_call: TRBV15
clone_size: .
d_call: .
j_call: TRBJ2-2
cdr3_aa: CATSRTLPRGGLDGELFF
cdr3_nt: TGTGCCACCAGCAGGACCCTCCCGCGCGGGGGCCTTGACGGGGAGCTGTTTTTT

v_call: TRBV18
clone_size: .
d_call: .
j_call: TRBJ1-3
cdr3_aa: CASSPGGYGNTIYF
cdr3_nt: TGTGCCAGCTCACCGGGGGGATACGGAAACACCATATATTTT

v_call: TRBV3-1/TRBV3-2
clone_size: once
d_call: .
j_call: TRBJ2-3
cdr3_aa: CASSQMGRDTQYF
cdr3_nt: TGTGCCAGCAGCCAAATGGGGCGGGATACGCAGTATTTT

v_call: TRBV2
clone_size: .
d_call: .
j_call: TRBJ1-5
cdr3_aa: CASSEALRGGQPQHF
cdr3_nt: TGTGCCAGCAGTGAAGCGCTTCGGGGAGGTCAGCCCCAGCATTTT

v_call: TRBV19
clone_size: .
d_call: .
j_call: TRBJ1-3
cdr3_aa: CASTGLSTGNTIYF
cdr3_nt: TGTGCCAGCACAGGGCTCTCTACGGGAAACACCATATATTTT

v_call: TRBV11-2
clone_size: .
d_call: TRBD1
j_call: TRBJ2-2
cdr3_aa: CASSSGTENTGELFF
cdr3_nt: TGTGCCAGCAGCTCGGGGACAGAAAACACCGGGGAGCTGTTTTTT

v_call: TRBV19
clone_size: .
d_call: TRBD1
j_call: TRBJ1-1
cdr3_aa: CASMRDRVNTEAFF
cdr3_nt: TGTGCCAGTATGAGGGACAGGGTGAACACTGAAGCTTTCTTT

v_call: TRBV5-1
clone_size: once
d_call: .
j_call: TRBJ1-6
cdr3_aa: CASSTESNSPLHF
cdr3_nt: TGCGCCAGCAGCACCGAGTCTAATTCACCCCTCCACTTT